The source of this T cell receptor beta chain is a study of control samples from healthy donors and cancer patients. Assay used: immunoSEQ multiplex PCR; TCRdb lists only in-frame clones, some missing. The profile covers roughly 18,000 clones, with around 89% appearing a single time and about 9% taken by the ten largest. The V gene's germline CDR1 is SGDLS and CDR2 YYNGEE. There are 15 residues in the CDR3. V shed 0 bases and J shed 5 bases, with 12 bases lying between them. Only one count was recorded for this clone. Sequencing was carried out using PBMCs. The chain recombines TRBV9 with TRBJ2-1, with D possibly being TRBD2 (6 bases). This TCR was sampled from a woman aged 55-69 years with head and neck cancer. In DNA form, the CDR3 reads TGTGCCAGCAGCGTAGAGGGGTGGGGGGACAATGAGCAGTTCTTC. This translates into CASSVEGWGDNEQFF.